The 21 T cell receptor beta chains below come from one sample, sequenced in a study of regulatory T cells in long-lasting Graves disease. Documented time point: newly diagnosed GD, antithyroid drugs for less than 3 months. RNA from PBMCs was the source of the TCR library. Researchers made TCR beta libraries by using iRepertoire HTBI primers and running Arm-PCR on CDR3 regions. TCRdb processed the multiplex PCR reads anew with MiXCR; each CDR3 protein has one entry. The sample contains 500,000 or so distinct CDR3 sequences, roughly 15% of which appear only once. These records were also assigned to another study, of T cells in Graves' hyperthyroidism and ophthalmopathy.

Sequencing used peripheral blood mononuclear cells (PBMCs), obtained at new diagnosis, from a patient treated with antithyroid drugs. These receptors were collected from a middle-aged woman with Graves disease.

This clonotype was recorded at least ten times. CDR3 sequence (DNA): TGTGCCAGCAGCCAACGGGACAGGGATGGTGGCTACACCTTC. It codes for CASSQRDRDGGYTF. The gene calls are TRBV9 and TRBJ1-2, with 9 bases lining up with TRBD1. CDR1 and CDR2 (germline): SGDLS, YYNGEE. J gave up 7 bases and V 4 bases, and 8 bases lay outside the gene matches. The CDR3 totals 14 residues.

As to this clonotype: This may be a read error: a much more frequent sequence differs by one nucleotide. The DNA of the CDR3 is TGTGCCAGCAGCGGCCAGATTGGGATACAAGAGACCCAGTGCTTC. It is translated as CASSGQIGIQETQCF. The chain employs TRBV9 and TRBJ2-5, with no clear D. This CDR3 spans 15 amino acids. Looked up from germline, CDR1 is SGDLS and CDR2 is YYNGEE.

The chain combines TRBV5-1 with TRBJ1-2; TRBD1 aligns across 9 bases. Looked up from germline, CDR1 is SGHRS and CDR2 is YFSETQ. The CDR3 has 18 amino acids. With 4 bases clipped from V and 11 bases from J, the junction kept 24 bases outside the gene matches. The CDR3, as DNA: TGCGCCAGCAGCGAACGACTCCGGGACAGGGTTCTCGTGGAACGATACACCTTC. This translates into CASSERLRDRVLVERYTF.

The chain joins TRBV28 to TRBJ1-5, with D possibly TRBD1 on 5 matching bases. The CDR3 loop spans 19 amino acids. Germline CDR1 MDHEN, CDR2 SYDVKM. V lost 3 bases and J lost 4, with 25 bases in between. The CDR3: CASSLARGGETSGNQPQHF. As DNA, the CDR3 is TGTGCCAGCAGTTTGGCACGGGGAGGGGAGACTAGCGGTAATCAGCCCCAGCATTTT.

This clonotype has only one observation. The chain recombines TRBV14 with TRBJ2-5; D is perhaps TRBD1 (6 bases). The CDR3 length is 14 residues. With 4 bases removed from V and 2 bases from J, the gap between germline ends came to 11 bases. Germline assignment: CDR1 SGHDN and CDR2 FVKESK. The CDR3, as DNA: TGTGCCAGCAGCCCCCGGGACAAACAAGAGACCCAGTACTTC. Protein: CASSPRDKQETQYF.

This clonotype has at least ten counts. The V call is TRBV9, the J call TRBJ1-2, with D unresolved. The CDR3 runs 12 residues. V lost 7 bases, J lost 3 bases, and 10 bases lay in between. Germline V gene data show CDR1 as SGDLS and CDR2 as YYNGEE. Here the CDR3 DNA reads TGTGCCAGCTCTAGGGCGGACTATGGCTACACCTTC. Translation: CASSRADYGYTF.

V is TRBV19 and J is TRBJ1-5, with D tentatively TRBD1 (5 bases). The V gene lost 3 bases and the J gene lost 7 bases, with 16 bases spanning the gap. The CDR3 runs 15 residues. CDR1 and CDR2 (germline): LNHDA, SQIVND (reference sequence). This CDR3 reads CASSIPGTEGQPQHF. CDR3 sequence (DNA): TGTGCCAGTAGTATCCCCGGGACCGAAGGGCAGCCCCAGCATTTT.

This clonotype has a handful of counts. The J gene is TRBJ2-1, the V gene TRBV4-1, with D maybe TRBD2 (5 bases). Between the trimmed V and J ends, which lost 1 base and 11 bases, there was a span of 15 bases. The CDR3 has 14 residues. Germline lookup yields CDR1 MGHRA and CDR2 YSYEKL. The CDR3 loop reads CASSQVLPGNKQFF. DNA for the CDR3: TGCGCCAGCAGCCAAGTGTTGCCGGGGAATAAGCAGTTCTTC.

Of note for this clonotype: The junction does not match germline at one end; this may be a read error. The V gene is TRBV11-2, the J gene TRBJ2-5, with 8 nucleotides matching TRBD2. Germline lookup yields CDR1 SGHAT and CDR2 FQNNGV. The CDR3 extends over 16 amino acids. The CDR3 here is CASSRRAGGIQGTQYF. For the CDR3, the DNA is TGTGCCAGCAGTAGAAGGGCGGGGGGAATCCAAGGGACCCAGTACTTC.

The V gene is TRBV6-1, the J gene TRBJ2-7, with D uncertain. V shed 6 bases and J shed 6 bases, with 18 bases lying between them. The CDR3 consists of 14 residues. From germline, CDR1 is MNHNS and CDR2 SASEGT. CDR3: CASRHDSGVSEQYF. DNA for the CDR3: TGTGCCAGCAGACACGATAGTGGGGTGAGCGAGCAGTACTTC.

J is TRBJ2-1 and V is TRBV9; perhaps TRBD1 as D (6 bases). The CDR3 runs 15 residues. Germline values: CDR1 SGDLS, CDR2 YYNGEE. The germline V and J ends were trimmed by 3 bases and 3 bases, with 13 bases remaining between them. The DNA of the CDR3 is TGTGCCAGCAGCGCCTCGGGACAAGACTACAATGAGCAGTTCTTC. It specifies CASSASGQDYNEQFF.

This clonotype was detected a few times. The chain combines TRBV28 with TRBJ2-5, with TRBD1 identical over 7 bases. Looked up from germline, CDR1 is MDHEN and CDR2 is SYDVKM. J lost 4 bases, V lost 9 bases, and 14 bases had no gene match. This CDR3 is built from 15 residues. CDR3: CASFEDRAGRETQYF. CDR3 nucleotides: TGTGCCAGTTTTGAAGACAGGGCTGGCCGAGAGACCCAGTACTTC.

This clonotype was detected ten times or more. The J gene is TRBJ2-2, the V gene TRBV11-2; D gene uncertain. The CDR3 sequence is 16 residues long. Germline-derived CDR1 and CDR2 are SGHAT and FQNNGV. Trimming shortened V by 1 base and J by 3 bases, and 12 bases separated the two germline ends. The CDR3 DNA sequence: TGTGCCAGCAGCTTAGTTCCAGTCCTCCACACCGGGGAGCTGTTTTTT. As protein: CASSLVPVLHTGELFF.

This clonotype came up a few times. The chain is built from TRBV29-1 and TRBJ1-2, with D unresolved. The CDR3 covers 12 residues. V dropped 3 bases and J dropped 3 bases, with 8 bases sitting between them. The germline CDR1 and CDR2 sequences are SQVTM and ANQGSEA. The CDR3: CSVELYYYGYTF. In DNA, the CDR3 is TGCAGCGTTGAGTTGTATTACTATGGCTACACCTTC.

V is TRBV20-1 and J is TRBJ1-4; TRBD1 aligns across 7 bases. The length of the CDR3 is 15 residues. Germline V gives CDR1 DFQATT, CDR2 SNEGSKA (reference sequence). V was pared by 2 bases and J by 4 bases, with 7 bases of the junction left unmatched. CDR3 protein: CSARPQTGFNEKLFF. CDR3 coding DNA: TGCAGTGCTAGACCCCAGACAGGGTTTAATGAAAAACTGTTTTTT.

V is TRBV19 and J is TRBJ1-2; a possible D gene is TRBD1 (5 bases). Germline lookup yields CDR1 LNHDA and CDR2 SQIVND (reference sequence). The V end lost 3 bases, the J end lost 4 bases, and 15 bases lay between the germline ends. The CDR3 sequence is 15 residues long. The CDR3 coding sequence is TGTGCCAGTAGTATCGACGGGACGGAGACCTATGGCTACACCTTC. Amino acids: CASSIDGTETYGYTF.

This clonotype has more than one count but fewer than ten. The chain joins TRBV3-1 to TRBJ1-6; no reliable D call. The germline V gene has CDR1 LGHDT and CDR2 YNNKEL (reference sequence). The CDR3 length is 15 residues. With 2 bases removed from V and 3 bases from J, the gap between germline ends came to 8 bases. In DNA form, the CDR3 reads TGTGCCAGCAGCCAACAGGCACTCTATAATTCACCCCTCCACTTT. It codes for CASSQQALYNSPLHF.

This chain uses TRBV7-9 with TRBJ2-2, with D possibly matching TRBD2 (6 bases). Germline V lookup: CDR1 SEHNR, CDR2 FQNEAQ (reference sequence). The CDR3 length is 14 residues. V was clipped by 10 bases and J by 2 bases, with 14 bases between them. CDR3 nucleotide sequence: TGTGCCACCCACCAGGCGGGAAACACCGGGGAGCTGTTTTTT. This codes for CATHQAGNTGELFF.

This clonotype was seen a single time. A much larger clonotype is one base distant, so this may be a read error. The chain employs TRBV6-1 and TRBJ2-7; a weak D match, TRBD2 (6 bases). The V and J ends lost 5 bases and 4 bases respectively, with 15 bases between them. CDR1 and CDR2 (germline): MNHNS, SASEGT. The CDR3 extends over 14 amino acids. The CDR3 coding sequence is TGTGCCAGCAGTCTCCCGGGGGACGTTTACGAGCAGTACTTC. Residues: CASSLPGDVYEQYF.

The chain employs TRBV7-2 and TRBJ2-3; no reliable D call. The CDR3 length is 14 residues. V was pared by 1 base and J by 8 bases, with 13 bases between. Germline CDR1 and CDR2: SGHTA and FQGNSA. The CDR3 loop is CASSLDPLDFTQYF. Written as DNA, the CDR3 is TGTGCCAGCAGCTTAGATCCTCTCGACTTTACGCAGTATTTT.

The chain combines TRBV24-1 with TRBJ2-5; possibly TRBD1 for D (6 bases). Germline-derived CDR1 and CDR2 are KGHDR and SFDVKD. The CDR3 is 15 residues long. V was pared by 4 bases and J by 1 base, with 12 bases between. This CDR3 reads CATSDPGQFQETQYF. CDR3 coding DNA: TGTGCCACCAGTGACCCAGGACAGTTCCAAGAGACCCAGTACTTC.